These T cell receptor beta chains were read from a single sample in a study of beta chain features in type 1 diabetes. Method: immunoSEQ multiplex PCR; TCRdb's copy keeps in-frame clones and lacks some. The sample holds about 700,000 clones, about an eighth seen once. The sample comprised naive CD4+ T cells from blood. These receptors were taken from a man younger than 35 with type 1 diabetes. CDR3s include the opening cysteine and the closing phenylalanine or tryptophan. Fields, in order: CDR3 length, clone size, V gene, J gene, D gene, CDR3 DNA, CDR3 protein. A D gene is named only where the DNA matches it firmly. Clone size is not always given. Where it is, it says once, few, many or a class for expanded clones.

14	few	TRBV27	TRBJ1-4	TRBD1	TGTGCCAGCAGCCAGGGGGCGCGGGGTGAAAAACTGTTTTTT	CASSQGARGEKLFF
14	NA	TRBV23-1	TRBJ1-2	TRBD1	TGCGCCAGCAGTCACCTAGGGACAGGGGATGGCTACACCTTC	CASSHLGTGDGYTF
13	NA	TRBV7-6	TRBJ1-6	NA	TGTGCCAGCAGCTTAGAGGGAGGGTCACCCCTCCACTTT	CASSLEGGSPLHF
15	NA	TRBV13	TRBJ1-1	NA	TGTGCCAGCAGCTCTTCCAGGGACGGTAGGACTGAAGCTTTCTTT	CASSSSRDGRTEAFF
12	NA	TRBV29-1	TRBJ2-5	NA	TGCAGCGTCCTACAGGATCAAGAGACCCAGTACTTC	CSVLQDQETQYF
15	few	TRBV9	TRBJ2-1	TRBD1	TGTGCCAGCAGCCCCGAAGGGGACAGATACAATGAGCAGTTCTTC	CASSPEGDRYNEQFF
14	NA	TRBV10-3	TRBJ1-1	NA	TGTGCCACAACAGGTCAGGGAGGGAACACTGAAGCTTTCTTT	CATTGQGGNTEAFF
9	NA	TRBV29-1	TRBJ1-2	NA	TGCAGCGTGGATGTCGGCTACACCTTC	CSVDVGYTF
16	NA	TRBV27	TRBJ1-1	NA	TGTGCCAGCAGTTTCGTACGTAGGGGGAGGAGCACTGAAGCTTTCTTT	CASSFVRRGRSTEAFF
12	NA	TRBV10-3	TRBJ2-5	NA	TGTGCCATCAGTGAGAAGGGGGAGACCCAGTACTTC	CAISEKGETQYF
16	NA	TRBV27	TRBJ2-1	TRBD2	TGTGCCAGCAGTTGGCGGACTAGCGGGGGACCAGGGGAGCAGTTCTTC	CASSWRTSGGPGEQFF
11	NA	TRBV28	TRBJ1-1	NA	TGTGCGAGTCTCCGGAACACTGAAGCTTTCTTT	CASLRNTEAFF
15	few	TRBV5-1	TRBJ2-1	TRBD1	TGCGCCAGCAGTGACCTGGGACAGCCTTACAATGAGCAGTTCTTC	CASSDLGQPYNEQFF
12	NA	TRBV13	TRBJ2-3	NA	TGTGCCAGCAGCCCTGACACAGATACGCAGTATTTT	CASSPDTDTQYF
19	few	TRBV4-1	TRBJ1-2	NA	TGCGCCAGCAGCCAGATGGAAGGAGGCAGGGCAGCCAATTTCTATGGCTACACCTTC	CASSQMEGGRAANFYGYTF
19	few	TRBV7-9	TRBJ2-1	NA	TGTGCCAGCAGCTCAAATGATTTCTACCCATTGAGCTCCTACAATGAGCAGTTCTTC	CASSSNDFYPLSSYNEQFF
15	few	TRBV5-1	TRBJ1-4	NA	TGCGCCAGCAGAACTACAGGGACGGAGGGAGAAAAACTGTTTTTT	CASRTTGTEGEKLFF
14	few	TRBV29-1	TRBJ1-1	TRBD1	TGCAGCGTTGGTCGGACAGGAGACAAAACCGAAGCTTTCTTT	CSVGRTGDKTEAFF
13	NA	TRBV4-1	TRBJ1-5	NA	TGCGCCAGCAGCCAAGATGGCGGACGGCCCCAGCATTTT	CASSQDGGRPQHF
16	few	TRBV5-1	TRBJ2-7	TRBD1	TGCGCCAGCAGCTTACCTACCGGGACAGGACCCTACGAGCAGTACTTC	CASSLPTGTGPYEQYF
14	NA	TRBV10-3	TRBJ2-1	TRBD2	TGTGCCATCAGTGAGTCATCCGGGAGGGATGAGCAGTTCTTC	CAISESSGRDEQFF
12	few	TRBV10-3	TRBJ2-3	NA	TGTGCCATCGGAGGGAGCCCAGATACGCAGTATTTT	CAIGGSPDTQYF
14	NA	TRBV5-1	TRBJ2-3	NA	TGCGCCAGCAGTTCACGACAATCCTCAGATACGCAGTATTTT	CASSSRQSSDTQYF
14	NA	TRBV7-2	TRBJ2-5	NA	TGTGCCAGCAGCTTTAAAGGGTTCTCTATAGCCCAGTACTTC	CASSFKGFSIAQYF
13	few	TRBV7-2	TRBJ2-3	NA	TGTGCCAGCAGCTCCCATACCACAGATACGCAGTATTTT	CASSSHTTDTQYF
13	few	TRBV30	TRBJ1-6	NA	TGTGCCTCGCAAAGGACGGAGAATTCACCCCTCCACTTT	CASQRTENSPLHF
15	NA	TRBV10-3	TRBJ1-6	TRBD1	TGTGCCATCAGTGTGGGACAGGGGGTCAATTCACCCCTCCACTTT	CAISVGQGVNSPLHF
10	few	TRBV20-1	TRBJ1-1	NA	TGCAGTGCTAGTTACACTGAAGCTTTCTTT	CSASYTEAFF